This T cell receptor (beta chain) was documented in a study of blood T cell repertoires in COVID-19. Study-level background: COVID-19 samples from acute and convalescent phases originated in the United States, Italy and Spain. From T cells, B-cell-depleted T cells, or PBMCs came the material, which was cDNA or gDNA.

Authors' data handling: From reference gene primer amplification, estimates of nucleated cell counts were derived. Profiling relied on immunoSEQ multiplex PCR, and the TCRdb table lists in-frame clones only, not all of them. V, J and clone size are those of that table, while D and trimming were read from the DNA. In the table there are hundreds of thousands of clones, 86% of which are singletons. Germline values: CDR1 SGDLS, CDR2 YYNGEE. V lost 3 bases to trimming and J lost 3 bases; unmatched junction nucleotides: 6. The CDR3 covers 16 residues. The chain has TRBV9 and TRBJ2-3; TRBD2 matches at 11 bases. The source material was peripheral blood. The sequence derives from a woman in her thirties with active or convalescent COVID-19. The chain's CDR3 is CASSGLAGGRTDTQYF. CDR3 coding DNA: TGTGCCAGCAGCGGTTTAGCGGGGGGGCGTACAGATACGCAGTATTTT.